The 24 T cell receptor beta chains reported below all come from one sample, sequenced in a study of blood T cell repertoires in COVID-19. Assay: immunoSEQ multiplex PCR; the TCRdb copy retains only in-frame clones and omits some. The sample consists of about 120,000 clones, about 88% of them appearing once. The specimen sequenced was peripheral blood. The receptors come from a woman aged 80 or older with acute or convalescent COVID-19.

This chain connects TRBV5-6 to TRBJ2-2; 8 bases align to TRBD2. The length of the CDR3 is 17 residues. The J segment lost 5 bases and the V segment lost 0 bases, leaving 9 bases of the junction unmatched. Germline loops: CDR1 SGHDT, CDR2 YYEEEE. Here the CDR3 reads CASSLGGGSRPTGELFF. CDR3 in DNA: TGTGCCAGCAGCTTGGGCGGGGGGAGCCGCCCAACCGGGGAGCTGTTTTTT.

This clone was recorded a few times. CDR3 in amino acids: CASRGYTGSLNEKLFF. As DNA, the CDR3 is TGTGCCAGCAGGGGATATACAGGGAGCCTTAATGAAAAACTGTTTTTT. The rearrangement joins TRBV27 to TRBJ1-4; a possible D gene is TRBD1 (6 bases). Trimming stripped 6 bases from V and 4 bases from J, with 18 bases between. The CDR3 runs to 16 residues. Germline loops: CDR1 MNHEY, CDR2 SMNVEV (reference sequence).

In this sample, this clone turned up a few times. V is TRBV9 and J is TRBJ2-2; D is possibly TRBD1 (5 bases). The CDR3 has 14 amino acids. V dropped 6 bases and J dropped 7 bases, with 16 bases sitting between them. CDR1 and CDR2 (germline): SGDLS, YYNGEE. CDR3 amino acids: CASTSAWGGGELFF. DNA for the CDR3: TGTGCCAGCACCTCGGCATGGGGCGGCGGGGAGCTGTTTTTT.

J is TRBJ2-7 and V is TRBV15; D unresolved. V dropped 0 bases and J dropped 3 bases, with 3 bases sitting between them. The CDR3 contains 12 residues. CDR1 and CDR2 from the germline V gene are LNHNV and YYDKDF (reference sequence). CDR3 sequence reads: CATSRDGYEQYF. CDR3 nucleotide sequence: TGTGCCACCAGCAGAGACGGCTACGAGCAGTACTTC.

V and J are TRBV5-1 and TRBJ2-7, with D possibly TRBD2 on 5 matching bases. This CDR3 is 14 amino acids long. V lost 4 bases to trimming and J lost 0 bases, with 11 bases between them. The germline CDR1 and CDR2 sequences are SGHRS and YFSETQ. The CDR3 DNA sequence: TGCGCCAGCAGCCCGGACGGGAACTCCTACGAGCAGTACTTC. Its protein is CASSPDGNSYEQYF.

The chain joins TRBV2 to TRBJ2-2; maybe TRBD1 (6 bases). In germline, CDR1 is SNHLY, CDR2 FYNNEI. This CDR3 has 16 amino acids. Trimming left V 7 bases short and J 4 bases short, with 19 bases between. DNA of the CDR3: TGTGCCAGCACGGTCGATACAGGGTCTGGCACCGGGGAGCTGTTTTTT. Translating it yields CASTVDTGSGTGELFF.

This rearrangement joins TRBV5-1 to TRBJ1-1; TRBD1 matches 8 bases. Per germline, CDR1 SGHRS and CDR2 YFSETQ. This CDR3 has 14 amino acids. V lost 7 bases, J lost 4 bases, and 9 bases stayed unmatched. The CDR3 region is CASGTGGIGTEAFF. The CDR3 nucleotides are TGCGCCAGCGGAACAGGGGGAATCGGCACTGAAGCTTTCTTT.

The chain uses TRBV10-3 and TRBJ1-1; D is unresolved. Germline lookup yields CDR1 ENHRY and CDR2 SYGVKD. With 5 bases removed from V and 0 bases from J, the gap between germline ends came to 13 bases. The CDR3 loop spans 15 amino acids. This CDR3 reads CAISPQRVMNTEAFF. The CDR3 DNA follows: TGTGCCATCAGTCCACAGCGGGTAATGAACACTGAAGCTTTCTTT.

This chain links TRBV3-1 (or the pseudogene TRBV3-2) with TRBJ1-3; D remains unclear. CDR3 length: 13 amino acids. Trimming left V 8 bases short and J 6 bases short, with 14 bases between. CDR1 and CDR2 (germline): LGHDT, YNNKEL (reference sequence). CDR3 sequence: CASRRADINTIYF. CDR3 DNA: TGTGCCAGCCGGAGGGCAGATATAAACACCATATATTTT.

This clone was seen a handful of times. The rearrangement uses TRBV19 and TRBJ2-7, with 10 bases matching TRBD1. The CDR3 contains 14 residues. Germline CDR1 and CDR2: LNHDA and SQIVND (reference sequence). With 2 bases clipped from V and 7 bases from J, the junction kept 5 bases outside the gene matches. This chain's CDR3 is CASSIPGQGREQYF. The CDR3 bases are TGTGCCAGTAGTATACCGGGACAGGGGAGAGAGCAGTACTTC.

The sample holds one count of this clone. This chain links TRBV6-2 or TRBV6-3 with TRBJ2-2, with 9 bases aligning to TRBD1. Trimming cost V 2 bases and J 4 bases; bases outside gene matches: 11. Germline assignment: CDR1 MNHEY and CDR2 SVGEGT. This CDR3 contains 18 residues. In DNA, the CDR3 is TGTGCCAGCAGTTACACACTCCTGACAGGGGGTTTCACCGGGGAGCTGTTTTTT. Its protein product is CASSYTLLTGGFTGELFF.

This chain links TRBV12-3 or TRBV12-4 with TRBJ1-2; D unresolved. The V end was cut by 5 bases, the J end by 0 bases, with 7 bases between. The CDR3 covers 13 residues. The CDR3 protein is CASSTWPNYGYTF. The CDR3, as DNA: TGTGCCAGCAGTACCTGGCCTAACTATGGCTACACCTTC.

This chain uses TRBV3-1 (or the pseudogene TRBV3-2) with TRBJ2-2, with 7 bases identical to TRBD2. The CDR3 length is 16 residues. Trimming took 1 base from V and 0 from J; bases not matched to a gene: 2. The germline gives CDR1 LGHDT, CDR2 YNNKEL (reference sequence). The CDR3 DNA reads as TGTGCCAGCAGCCAAGGCGGGGGAACGAACACCGGGGAGCTGTTTTTT. Amino acids: CASSQGGGTNTGELFF.

The CDR3 bases are TGTGCCAGCAGCCAAGATAACAGAAATCAGCCCCAGCATTTT. It specifies CASSQDNRNQPQHF. The V and J genes are TRBV3-1 (or the pseudogene TRBV3-2) and TRBJ1-5; no firm D call. Germline V gives CDR1 LGHDT, CDR2 YNNKEL (reference sequence). Deletions cut 0 bases from V and 4 bases from J, with 7 bases between. CDR3 size: 14 residues.

This rearrangement joins TRBV19 to TRBJ2-7; 10 bases are shared with TRBD2. This CDR3 is built from 14 residues. Germline V gene data show CDR1 as LNHDA and CDR2 as SQIVND (reference sequence). V lost 3 bases to trimming and J lost 5 bases; unmatched junction nucleotides: 4. CDR3 sequence (DNA): TGTGCCAGTAGTATGAGTCTAGCGGGGGACGAGCAGTACTTC. This gives the protein CASSMSLAGDEQYF.

This rearrangement joins TRBV10-3 to TRBJ2-3, with D maybe TRBD1 (5 bases). This CDR3 spans 17 amino acids. Per the germline V gene, CDR1 is ENHRY and CDR2 is SYGVKD. The V and J ends lost 3 bases and 10 bases respectively, with 26 bases between them. The CDR3 DNA reads TGTGCCATCAGTGATAGTGTAGGGGTGGGCAACGAGGCAGCGCAGTATTTT. Amino acid sequence: CAISDSVGVGNEAAQYF.

The chain is built from TRBV2 and TRBJ2-2; TRBD2 might be the D (5 bases). Germline assignment: CDR1 SNHLY and CDR2 FYNNEI. V was trimmed by 4 bases and J by 0 bases, leaving 6 bases between them. The CDR3 totals 14 residues. The CDR3 nucleotides are TGTGCCAGCAGTGTGGACTCGAACACCGGGGAGCTGTTTTTT. Its protein is CASSVDSNTGELFF.

The chain joins TRBV19 to TRBJ1-1; 9 nucleotides agree with TRBD1. Trimming cost V 4 bases and J 5 bases; bases outside gene matches: 8. CDR1 is LNHDA and CDR2 is SQIVND in the germline V gene (reference sequence). The CDR3 is 15 amino acids. CDR3 sequence (DNA): TGTGCCAGTAGTAGGGGGACAGGGTTACGGACTGAAGCTTTCTTT. This translates into CASSRGTGLRTEAFF.

J is TRBJ1-2 and V is TRBV6-5; the D is unclear. Trimming stripped 7 bases from V and 4 bases from J, with 19 bases between. The CDR3 consists of 15 residues. Germline CDR1 MNHEY, CDR2 SVGAGI. CDR3 sequence: CASTNSLNAAYGYTF. The CDR3 nucleotides read TGTGCCAGCACGAATTCGTTGAATGCGGCCTATGGCTACACCTTC.

V gene TRBV5-1 combines with J gene TRBJ1-2; possible D gene TRBD1, 6 bases. V lost 4 bases, J lost 5 bases, and 18 bases lay in between. CDR3 length: 15 residues. In germline, CDR1 is SGHRS, CDR2 YFSETQ. CDR3 region: CASSAQTGAAYGYTF. In DNA, the CDR3 is TGCGCCAGCAGCGCGCAGACAGGTGCCGCTTATGGCTACACCTTC.

The chain carries TRBV19 and TRBJ1-1; D uncertain. Germline CDR1 is LNHDA and CDR2 is SQIVND (reference sequence). The CDR3 has 15 residues. V was cut by 2 bases and J by 1 base, with 11 bases left in between. The chain's CDR3 is CASSINGVRNTEAFF. In DNA, the CDR3 is TGTGCCAGTAGTATAAACGGGGTACGGAACACTGAAGCTTTCTTT.

Here the CDR3 reads CASHTGGKRPQHF. CDR3 nucleotide sequence: TGTGCCAGCCATACAGGGGGCAAGAGGCCCCAGCATTTT. The rearrangement links TRBV28 to TRBJ1-5, with 9 bases identical to TRBD1. In germline, CDR1 is MDHEN, CDR2 SYDVKM. CDR3 size: 13 residues. The trim removed 8 bases at V and 9 bases at J, leaving 8 bases unmatched.

This chain joins TRBV9 and TRBJ2-6; 7 positions match TRBD2. Trimming took 1 base from V and 0 from J; bases not matched to a gene: 7. Germline V gives CDR1 SGDLS, CDR2 YYNGEE. There are 18 residues in the CDR3. CDR3 in DNA: TGTGCCAGCAGCGTATCCTACAGCGGGGACTCTGGGGCCAACGTCCTGACTTTC. This sequence encodes CASSVSYSGDSGANVLTF.

The J gene is TRBJ2-7, the V gene TRBV7-9; the D gene is possibly TRBD2 (5 bases). CDR1 and CDR2 (germline): SEHNR, FQNEAQ (reference sequence). The ends were cut back, 2 bases at V and 2 bases at J, with 19 bases in the middle. The CDR3 is 17 residues long. The CDR3 spells CASSLIKHGWRPYEQYF. CDR3 nucleotide sequence: TGTGCCAGCAGCTTAATTAAACACGGTTGGAGGCCCTACGAGCAGTACTTC.